Sequencing of this T cell receptor (beta chain) was carried out in a study of cytomegalovirus exposure and HLA in healthy donors. Study-wide results and caveats: Researchers counted roughly 150 TCR beta chains as cytomegalovirus-associated.

Vbeta (60) and Jbeta (13) primers were used in the PCR. Profiling relied on immunoSEQ multiplex PCR, and the TCRdb table lists in-frame clones only, not all of them. Of 90,000 to 120,000 clones in the sample, around 80% were seen once. V was cut by 0 bases and J by 1 base, with 10 bases left in between. CDR1 and CDR2 from the germline V gene are SGHRS and YFSETQ. This CDR3 spans 15 amino acids. A word on this clone: Its specificity is not known.

The sequenced sample consisted of PBMCs. The source of this sequence is a man aged 25 to 40 in good health and CMV-seropositive. The chain combines TRBV5-1 with TRBJ1-1; D gene unclear. CDR3 coding DNA: TGCGCCAGCAGCTTGGTCCCAGCGAAGAACACTGAAGCTTTCTTT. It yields the protein CASSLVPAKNTEAFF. Together with reference TRBV5-1 and TRBJ1-1, the CDR3 gives the full variable domain: KAGVTQTPRYLIKTRGQQVTLSCSPISGHRSVSWYQQTPGQGLQFLFEYFSETQRNKGNFPGRFSGRQFSNSRSEMNVSTLELGDSALYLCASSLVPAKNTEAFFGQGTRLTVV.